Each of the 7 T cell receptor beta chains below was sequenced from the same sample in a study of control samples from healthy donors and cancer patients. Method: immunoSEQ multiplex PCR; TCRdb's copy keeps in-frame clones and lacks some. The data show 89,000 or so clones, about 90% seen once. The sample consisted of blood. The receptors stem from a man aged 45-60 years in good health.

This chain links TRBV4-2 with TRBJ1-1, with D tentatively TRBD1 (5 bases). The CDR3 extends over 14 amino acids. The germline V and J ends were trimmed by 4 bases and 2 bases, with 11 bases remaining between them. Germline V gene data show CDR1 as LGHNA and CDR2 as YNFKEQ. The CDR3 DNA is TGTGCCAGCAGCCGCGCAGGGACCAACACTGAAGCTTTCTTT. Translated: CASSRAGTNTEAFF.

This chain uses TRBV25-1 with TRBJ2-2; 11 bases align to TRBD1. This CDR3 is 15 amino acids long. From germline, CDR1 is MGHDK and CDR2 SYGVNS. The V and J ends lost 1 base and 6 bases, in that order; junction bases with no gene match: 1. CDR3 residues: CASSEWGQGAGELFF. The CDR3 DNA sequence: TGTGCCAGCAGTGAATGGGGACAGGGGGCCGGGGAGCTGTTTTTT.

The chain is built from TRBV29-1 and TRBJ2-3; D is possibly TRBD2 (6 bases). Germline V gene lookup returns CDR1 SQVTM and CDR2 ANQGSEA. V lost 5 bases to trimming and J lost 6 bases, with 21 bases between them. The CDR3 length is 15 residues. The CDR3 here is CSVQRSGPKGDTQYF. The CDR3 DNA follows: TGCAGCGTTCAACGGAGCGGGCCTAAAGGGGATACGCAGTATTTT.

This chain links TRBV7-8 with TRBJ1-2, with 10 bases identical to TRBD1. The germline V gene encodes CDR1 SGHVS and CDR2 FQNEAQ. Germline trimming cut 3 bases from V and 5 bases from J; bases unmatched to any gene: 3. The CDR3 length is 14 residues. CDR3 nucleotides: TGTGCCAGCAGCTTGGGGACAGGGGAATATGGCTACACCTTC. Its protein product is CASSLGTGEYGYTF.

CDR3 sequence: CATDQNTGELFF. CDR3 sequence (DNA): TGTGCCACCGACCAGAACACCGGGGAGCTGTTTTTT. The rearrangement joins TRBV11-3 to TRBJ2-2, with D unclear. This CDR3 has 12 amino acids. The germline V and J ends were trimmed by 10 bases and 1 base, with 7 bases remaining between them. Germline lookup yields CDR1 SGHNT and CDR2 YENEEA.

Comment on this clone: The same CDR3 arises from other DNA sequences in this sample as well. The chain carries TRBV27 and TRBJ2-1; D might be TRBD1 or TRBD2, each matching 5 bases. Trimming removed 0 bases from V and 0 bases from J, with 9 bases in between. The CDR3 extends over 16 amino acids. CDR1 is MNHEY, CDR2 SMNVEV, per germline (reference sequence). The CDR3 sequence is CASSLSAGSSYNEQFF. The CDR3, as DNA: TGTGCCAGCAGTTTATCCGCAGGGAGCTCCTACAATGAGCAGTTCTTC.

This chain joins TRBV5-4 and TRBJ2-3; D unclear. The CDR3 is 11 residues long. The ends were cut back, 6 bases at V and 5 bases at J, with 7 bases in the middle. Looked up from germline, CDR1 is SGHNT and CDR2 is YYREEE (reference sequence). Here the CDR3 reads CASTIRDTQYF. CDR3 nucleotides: TGTGCCAGCACTATACGAGATACGCAGTATTTT.